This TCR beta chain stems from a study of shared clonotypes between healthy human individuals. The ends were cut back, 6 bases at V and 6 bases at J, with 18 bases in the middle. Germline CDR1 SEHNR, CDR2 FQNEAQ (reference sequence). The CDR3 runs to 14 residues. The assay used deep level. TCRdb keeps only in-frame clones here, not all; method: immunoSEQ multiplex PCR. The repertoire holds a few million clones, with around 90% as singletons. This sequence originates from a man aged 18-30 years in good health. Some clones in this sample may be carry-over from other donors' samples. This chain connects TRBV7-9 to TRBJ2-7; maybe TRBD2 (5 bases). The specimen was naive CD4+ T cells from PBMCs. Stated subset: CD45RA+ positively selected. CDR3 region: CASSLTRAESEQYF. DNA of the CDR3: TGTGCCAGCAGTCTTACTAGGGCTGAATCCGAGCAGTACTTC.